The clone carrying this TCR beta chain was observed many times. This record belongs to a study of T cell repertoires in cytomegalovirus infection. MiXCR, run by TCRdb on the reads, gives a single entry per CDR3 protein. The table has around 550,000 distinct CDR3 sequences, around a quarter seen once. J lost 3 bases, V lost 6 bases, and 7 bases had no gene match. The CDR3 contains 15 residues. Germline V CDR1 and CDR2: SGHTA, FQGNSA. The sample comprised PBMCs. The J gene is TRBJ2-7, the V gene TRBV7-2; 11 bases align to TRBD1. The receptor's source is a human donor in good health (CMV status not recorded). Some clones in this sample may be carry-over from other donors' samples. The CDR3 nucleotides read TGTGCCAGCAGTCCTCAGGGACAGGGGGGCTACGAGCAGTACTTC. This translates into CASSPQGQGGYEQYF.